Reported below is one TCR beta chain. The data stem from a study of shared clonotypes between healthy human individuals. After removal of 7 bases from V and 5 bases from J, the junction contained 11 bases not matched to a gene. CDR3 size: 15 residues. The germline V gene encodes CDR1 MDHEN and CDR2 SYDVKM. TCRdb's table, derived via immunoSEQ multiplex PCR, lists solely in-frame clones and lacks some. Of more than 2 million clones listed, approximately 94% are singletons. The TCR sequence derives from a young man in good health. What was sequenced was naive CD4+ T cells sorted from blood. The subset denotes: CD45RA+ positively selected. The chain has TRBV28 and TRBJ1-5; 7 bases map to TRBD1. CDR3 coding DNA: TGTGCCAGCACGAGTGGGACAGTAATTTATCAGCCCCAGCATTTT. Residues: CASTSGTVIYQPQHF.